The text below deals with one TCR beta chain. Original data processing: Amplification from reference gene primers served as the basis for estimated nucleated cell counts. Clones were sequenced by immunoSEQ multiplex PCR, and TCRdb holds only the in-frame ones, with some missing. The V and J calls and clone size were taken over from that table, and D and trimming were inferred from the DNA. Counted here are 300,000 or so clones, 86% occurring once; the ten biggest clones make up roughly 1.6%. This sample is drawn from a study of blood T cell repertoires in COVID-19. In the study overall: Researchers got acute and convalescent COVID-19 samples from the United States, Italy and Spain. T cells, B-cell-depleted T cells, or PBMCs provided the cDNA or gDNA that served as material.

Germline CDR1 reads SEHNR; CDR2 reads FQNEAQ (reference sequence). The CDR3 is 14 amino acids. Between the trimmed V and J ends, which lost 5 bases and 3 bases, there was a span of 13 bases. The specimen was peripheral blood. This TCR was sampled from a woman aged 50 to 65 with acute or convalescent COVID-19. This chain connects TRBV7-9 to TRBJ1-2, with D possibly TRBD1 on 6 matching bases. The DNA of the CDR3 is TGTGCCAGCAGCCCTGCGGGGGGCGACTATGGCTACACCTTC. It codes for CASSPAGGDYGYTF.